This TCR beta chain appears in the sequencing data of a study of T cell responses to AZD1222 COVID-19 vaccine. General observations from the study: Spike-wide vaccine-associated CD4 TCRs dominated at 160-218 and 743-854. The sample set comprised mostly white British donors with more females, and clonal diversity was possibly underestimated. Baseline seropositivity occurred in only 5 to 7 AZD1222 recipients. Epitopes outside B.1.351 and B.1.1.7 mutated regions reportedly drew nearly half of spike TCRs.

Note on this clone: Antigen unknown.

Produced via immunoSEQ multiplex PCR; TCRdb's table is partial and in-frame only. The top ten hold 1.5% to 2% of the sample, which has more than 120,000 clones, 89% seen once. The receptor comes from an adult who received the AZD1222 COVID-19 vaccine. Sequencing was performed on peripheral blood, taken 28 days after the second AZD1222 dose.

The CDR3 DNA sequence: TGTGCCAGCAGCTTAGGGGCGGGGTCGCAAGAGACCCAGTACTTC. Protein sequence: CASSLGAGSQETQYF. V and J are TRBV7-3 and TRBJ2-5; maybe TRBD2 (6 bases). Germline lookup yields CDR1 SGHTA and CDR2 FQGTGA. The CDR3 length is 15 residues. Trimming left V 2 bases short and J 2 bases short, with 12 bases between.